This T cell receptor beta chain was retrieved from a study of T cells in Graves' hyperthyroidism and ophthalmopathy. Hyperthyroidism of Graves' type that showed no ophthalmopathy progression within 18 months was stable. These patients, aged 18 to 65, had recently diagnosed hyperthyroidism lasting under 2 months. Exclusions: uncontrolled infection, other autoimmune disease, pregnancy, lactation. Used for diagnoses were clinical symptoms, serum thyroxine and TRAb, thyroid ultrasound and orbital computed tomography. RNA transcripts were the template for amplifying TCR beta CDR3 regions. HTBI primers drove first-round RT-PCR of the TCR CDR3. TCRdb re-derived calls from the multiplex PCR reads in MiXCR, one entry per CDR3 protein. The sample lists approximately 640,000 distinct CDR3 sequences; about 17% were seen once. V trimming: 7 bases; J trimming: 5 bases; junction bases outside the gene matches: 2. The CDR3 is 14 residues long. Germline CDR1 and CDR2: LNHDA and SQIVND (reference sequence).

This TCR came from a woman aged 25 to 39 with Graves' hyperthyroidism. This rearrangement joins TRBV19 to TRBJ2-1, with 13 bases lining up with TRBD2. The sample taken for sequencing was blood. The CDR3 DNA is TGTGCCAGTACGGGACTAGCGGGAAACAATGAGCAGTTCTTC. Translation: CASTGLAGNNEQFF. Full variable domain (outside the CDR3, taken from reference TRBV19 and TRBJ2-1): DGGITQSPKYLFRKEGQNVTLSCEQNLNHDAMYWYRQDPGQGLRLIYYSQIVNDFQKGDIAEGYSVSREKKESFPLTVTSAQKNPTAFYLCASTGLAGNNEQFFGPGTRLTVL.